Below, 22 T cell receptor beta chains from the same sample are listed, as sequenced in a study of T cells in Graves' hyperthyroidism and ophthalmopathy. Regions amplified from RNA transcripts were the TCR beta CDR3 regions. The HTBI primer set was used in a first-round RT-PCR of the TCR CDR3. Via MiXCR, TCRdb re-called the multiplex PCR reads, giving one row per CDR3 protein. The sample lists more than 350,000 distinct CDR3 sequences; 15% were seen once. The material sequenced was blood. The source of these receptors is a woman between 55 and 75 years old with Graves' ophthalmopathy.

This clonotype was seen at least ten times. The V and J genes are TRBV18 and TRBJ2-3; D is undetermined. Per germline, CDR1 KGHSH and CDR2 LQKENI. The CDR3 has 15 residues. Trimming took 4 bases from V and 2 from J, leaving 13 bases between them. The CDR3 loop is CASSRDLPPTDTQYF. CDR3 DNA: TGTGCCAGCTCACGTGACCTACCCCCCACAGATACGCAGTATTTT.

Ten or more counts support this clonotype. The chain is built from TRBV5-1 and TRBJ1-1; possible D gene TRBD1, 6 bases. Trimming cost V 4 bases and J 1 base, with 14 bases left between them. The CDR3 runs 15 residues. The germline V gene has CDR1 SGHRS and CDR2 YFSETQ. CDR3 DNA: TGCGCCAGCAGCGATCAAGGACAGCAGAACACTGAAGCTTTCTTT. Translation gives CASSDQGQQNTEAFF.

This chain connects TRBV20-1 to TRBJ2-7, with D tentatively TRBD2 (6 bases). Germline CDR1 reads DFQATT; CDR2 reads SNEGSKA (reference sequence). The germline V and J ends were trimmed by 3 bases and 4 bases, with 7 bases remaining between them. This CDR3 is 11 amino acids long. The CDR3: CSASGTYEQYF. CDR3 bases: TGCAGTGCTAGCGGGACTTACGAGCAGTACTTC.

The table lists this clonotype with a count of one. The V call is TRBV16, the J call TRBJ1-2, with D unclear. This CDR3 is 13 amino acids long. In germline, CDR1 is KGHSY, CDR2 FQNENV. Trimming pared 2 bases from V and 5 bases from J, leaving 9 bases between. This CDR3 is CASSQGQEYGYTF. The CDR3 DNA reads TGTGCCAGCAGCCAAGGGCAAGAATATGGCTACACCTTC.

This clonotype has ten or more counts. V gene TRBV18 combines with J gene TRBJ2-1; 7 bases are shared with TRBD2. V dropped 2 bases and J dropped 9; count of bases not matched to a gene: 4. The CDR3 consists of 13 residues. Germline V gene lookup returns CDR1 KGHSH and CDR2 LQKENI. Written as DNA, the CDR3 is TGTGCCAGCTCACCAACACTAGCGTCTGAGCAGTTCTTC. Protein sequence: CASSPTLASEQFF.

The table lists this clonotype with a few counts. The V and J genes are TRBV28 and TRBJ2-1, with 8 bases matching TRBD2. The junction had 5 bases not matched to a gene; V was cut back by 5 bases and J by 2 bases. The germline CDR1 and CDR2 sequences are MDHEN and SYDVKM. The CDR3 loop spans 15 amino acids. The CDR3: CASSHLAGTYNEQFF. CDR3 in DNA: TGTGCCAGCAGTCACCTAGCGGGCACCTACAATGAGCAGTTCTTC.

Ten or more counts support this clonotype. The rearrangement joins TRBV28 to TRBJ2-6; D not certain. The CDR3 extends over 14 amino acids. Trimming stripped 5 bases from V and 1 base from J, with 6 bases between. The germline V gene has CDR1 MDHEN and CDR2 SYDVKM. The CDR3 reads CASSEPSGANVLTF. CDR3 bases: TGTGCCAGCAGTGAACCATCTGGGGCCAACGTCCTGACTTTC.

This clonotype was recorded many times. The chain employs TRBV7-9 and TRBJ2-3, with TRBD2 matching 8 bases. The CDR3 is 15 amino acids. Germline CDR1 SEHNR, CDR2 FQNEAQ (reference sequence). V was pared by 2 bases and J by 3 bases, with 4 bases of the junction left unmatched. Here the CDR3 DNA reads TGTGCCAGCAGCTTAACGGGAGGGCCAACAGATACGCAGTATTTT. Amino acid sequence: CASSLTGGPTDTQYF.

The sample holds many counts of this clonotype. V is TRBV5-6 and J is TRBJ2-3; D may be TRBD1 or TRBD2 (6 bases each). The CDR3 is 15 amino acids. Between the trimmed V and J ends, which lost 4 bases and 0 bases, there was a span of 12 bases. Germline CDR1 is SGHDT and CDR2 is YYEEEE. The CDR3 region is CASSPVGGSTDTQYF. The CDR3 bases are TGTGCCAGCAGCCCCGTAGGGGGGAGCACAGATACGCAGTATTTT.

There are many counts of this clonotype. The chain links TRBV6-1 to TRBJ1-1; D gene unclear. The CDR3 length is 16 residues. The germline V gene encodes CDR1 MNHNS and CDR2 SASEGT. Trimming removed 5 bases at V and 1 base at J, with 17 bases between. The CDR3 coding sequence is TGTGCCAGCAGTTCTCCCACAACGGGTAAGAACACTGAAGCTTTCTTT. Protein: CASSSPTTGKNTEAFF.

In its sample, this clonotype was seen many times. V is TRBV28 and J is TRBJ1-5; TRBD1 is a possible D gene (6 bases). With 7 bases removed from V and 9 bases from J, the gap between germline ends came to 19 bases. The CDR3 is made up of 14 amino acids. The V gene's germline CDR1 is MDHEN and CDR2 SYDVKM. The CDR3 DNA reads as TGTGCCAGCATCCCTACGGGGGCGGTGGTGCCCCAGCATTTT. Encoded protein: CASIPTGAVVPQHF.

The chain employs TRBV7-3 and TRBJ1-5, with D hard to call. The CDR3 consists of 17 residues. From germline, CDR1 is SGHTA and CDR2 FQGTGA. Trimming removed 2 bases at V and 0 bases at J, with 14 bases between. CDR3 nucleotides: TGTGCCAGCAGCTTATATAAGCAGATCGATAGCAATCAGCCCCAGCATTTT. Residues: CASSLYKQIDSNQPQHF.

The chain combines TRBV20-1 with TRBJ2-5; D might be TRBD2 (5 bases). From germline, CDR1 is DFQATT and CDR2 SNEGSKA (reference sequence). The CDR3 runs to 12 residues. The V and J ends lost 6 bases and 2 bases respectively, with 10 bases between them. This CDR3 is CSASREQETQYF. CDR3 DNA: TGCAGTGCAAGCCGGGAACAAGAGACCCAGTACTTC.

This clonotype was observed a few times. This sequence joins TRBV5-4 and TRBJ2-1; D might be TRBD2 (6 bases). V lost 0 bases, J lost 6 bases, and 19 bases lay in between. This CDR3 spans 17 amino acids. Germline CDR1 is SGHNT and CDR2 is YYREEE (reference sequence). The CDR3: CASSLEAERTGGNEQFF. The CDR3 nucleotides are TGTGCCAGCAGCTTGGAAGCAGAGAGAACCGGGGGCAATGAGCAGTTCTTC. The entire variable domain, with the rest obtained from reference TRBV5-4 and TRBJ2-1, is as follows: ETGVTQSPTHLIKTRGQQVTLRCSSQSGHNTVSWYQQALGQGPQFIFQYYREEENGRGNFPPRFSGLQFPNYSSELNVNALELDDSALYLCASSLEAERTGGNEQFFGPGTRLTVL.

In its sample, this clonotype was seen many times. This chain joins TRBV2 and TRBJ2-7; 7 bases line up with TRBD1. This CDR3 region has 12 residues. CDR1 is SNHLY and CDR2 is FYNNEI in the germline V gene. V gave up 8 bases and J gave up 4 bases; unmatched junction bases: 5. CDR3 sequence reads: CASGQVQYEQYF. CDR3 nucleotide sequence: TGTGCCAGCGGACAGGTCCAATACGAGCAGTACTTC.

In its sample, this clonotype was seen a few times. J is TRBJ2-1 and V is TRBV3-1; D gene ambiguous. The V gene's germline CDR1 is LGHDT and CDR2 YNNKEL (reference sequence). V was pared by 0 bases and J by 0 bases, with 12 bases between. The CDR3 is 17 residues long. As DNA, the CDR3 is TGTGCCAGCAGCCAAGACGAGCGCCTAACCTCCTACAATGAGCAGTTCTTC. Translated: CASSQDERLTSYNEQFF.

This clonotype came up many times. V and J are TRBV5-1 and TRBJ1-1; D is ambiguous. Trimming cost V 7 bases and J 1 base, with 11 bases left between them. CDR3 length: 13 amino acids. CDR1 is SGHRS and CDR2 is YFSETQ in the germline V gene. The CDR3 is CASALGRNTEAFF. For the CDR3, the DNA is TGCGCCAGCGCGCTTGGACGGAACACTGAAGCTTTCTTT.

Ten or more counts support this clonotype. The rearrangement uses TRBV3-1 and TRBJ2-7; D ambiguous. Deletions cut 1 base from V and 3 bases from J, with 4 bases between. This CDR3 is 12 amino acids long. The germline V gene encodes CDR1 LGHDT and CDR2 YNNKEL (reference sequence). CDR3 in amino acids: CASSQGDYEQYF. CDR3 DNA sequence: TGTGCCAGCAGCCAAGGGGACTACGAGCAGTACTTC.

The chain employs TRBV24-1 and TRBJ2-1; TRBD2 is a possible D gene (5 bases). The ends were cut back, 2 bases at V and 0 bases at J, with 16 bases in the middle. The V gene's germline CDR1 is KGHDR and CDR2 SFDVKD. This CDR3 is 18 amino acids long. The CDR3 DNA reads TGTGCCACCAGTGATTATAGGATCGAGCGGAGCTCCTACAATGAGCAGTTCTTC. Translating gives CATSDYRIERSSYNEQFF.

This clonotype was observed many times. V usage is TRBV7-2 and J usage is TRBJ2-1; possibly TRBD2 for D (6 bases). Trimming cost V 4 bases and J 8 bases, with 18 bases left between them. In germline, CDR1 is SGHTA, CDR2 FQGNSA. The CDR3 sequence is 15 residues long. CDR3 residues: CASSSLGGILDEQFF. The CDR3 DNA is TGTGCCAGCAGCTCCCTAGGCGGGATCTTGGATGAGCAGTTCTTC.

This clonotype was detected ten times or more. The chain links TRBV7-9 to TRBJ2-1, with TRBD2 matching over 11 bases. CDR1 and CDR2 from the germline V gene are SEHNR and FQNEAQ (reference sequence). The trim removed 4 bases at V and 8 bases at J, leaving 7 bases unmatched. The CDR3 is 15 amino acids. The CDR3 sequence is CASSSGTSGRDEQFF. CDR3 DNA: TGTGCCAGCAGCTCCGGGACTAGCGGTCGAGATGAGCAGTTCTTC.

This clonotype appeared many times. The rearrangement links TRBV5-1 to TRBJ2-2; a possible D gene is TRBD1 (6 bases). V was pared by 4 bases and J by 0 bases, with 10 bases between. CDR1 is SGHRS and CDR2 is YFSETQ in the germline V gene. The CDR3 has 15 residues. For the CDR3, the DNA is TGCGCCAGCAGCCCGGGACACCCGAACACCGGGGAGCTGTTTTTT. As protein: CASSPGHPNTGELFF.